The 21 T cell receptor beta chains given below trace back to one sample, sequenced in a study of OX40 agonist ivuxolimab in advanced cancers. Profiled with immunoSEQ multiplex PCR; TCRdb holds only in-frame clones, not every one. The profile shows approximately 17,000 clones, 75% to 95% of them singletons. This specimen was CD4+ or CD8+ T cells sorted from blood, taken in a trial of the OX40 agonist ivuxolimab. These TCRs come from an adult with an advanced solid tumor such as melanoma, head and neck, liver or kidney cancer.

This clone was seen a single time. The genes are TRBV7-8 and TRBJ1-2, with TRBD1 matching over 10 bases. Germline V gene lookup returns CDR1 SGHVS and CDR2 FQNEAQ. The V gene end was trimmed by 1 base and the J gene end by 4 bases; junction bases not matched to a gene: 3. The CDR3 loop spans 15 amino acids. CDR3 sequence (DNA): TGTGCCAGCAGCTTAGGGGACAGGGGAATCTATGGCTACACCTTC. As protein: CASSLGDRGIYGYTF. Filled out from reference TRBV7-8 and TRBJ1-2, the complete variable domain reads GAGVSQSPRYKVAKRGQDVALRCDPISGHVSLFWYQQALGQGPEFLTYFQNEAQLDKSGLPSDRFFAERPEGSVSTLKIQRTQQEDSAVYLCASSLGDRGIYGYTFGSGTRLTVV.

The J gene is TRBJ2-6, the V gene TRBV13; the D is unclear. Trimming took off 3 bases at V and 1 base at J, with 7 bases between the two ends. This CDR3 has 15 amino acids. The germline V gene encodes CDR1 PRHDT and CDR2 FYEKMQ (reference sequence). The CDR3 DNA sequence: TGTGCCAGCAGCTTCGGGCGGTCTGGGGCCAACGTCCTGACTTTC. This encodes CASSFGRSGANVLTF. Full variable domain (rest looked up from reference TRBV13 and TRBJ2-6): AAGVIQSPRHLIKEKRETATLKCYPIPRHDTVYWYQQGPGQDPQFLISFYEKMQSDKGSIPDRFSAQQFSDYHSELNMSSLELGDSALYFCASSFGRSGANVLTFGAGSRLTVL.

The chain uses TRBV11-2 and TRBJ1-2, with D possibly TRBD1 on 5 matching bases. Germline loops: CDR1 SGHAT, CDR2 FQNNGV. The CDR3 loop spans 16 amino acids. V lost 3 bases and J lost 7, with 21 bases in between. CDR3 residues: CASSFAGTARAGGYTF. In DNA form, the CDR3 reads TGTGCCAGCAGCTTCGCAGGGACCGCAAGGGCTGGTGGCTACACCTTC.

V is TRBV11-3 and J is TRBJ2-7; 10 bases map to TRBD2. Trimming cost V 4 bases and J 4 bases; bases outside gene matches: 13. The CDR3 length is 17 residues. CDR1 and CDR2 from the germline V gene are SGHNT and YENEEA. CDR3 in DNA: TGTGCCAGCAGCTCATTAACCGGGACTAGCGTCCAGTACGAGCAGTACTTC. It is translated as CASSSLTGTSVQYEQYF.

The chain recombines TRBV7-9 with TRBJ2-1; no clear D. Germline-derived CDR1 and CDR2 are SEHNR and FQNEAQ (reference sequence). V lost 5 bases and J lost 4, with 15 bases in between. This CDR3 contains 15 residues. As DNA, the CDR3 is TGTGCCAGCAGCCCCCGTGAGGCCTTTTACAATGAGCAGTTCTTC. Translating it yields CASSPREAFYNEQFF.

The chain is built from TRBV9 and TRBJ2-3; 9 nucleotides line up with TRBD2. The germline V gene encodes CDR1 SGDLS and CDR2 YYNGEE. The CDR3 extends over 15 amino acids. V dropped 4 bases and J dropped 2; count of bases not matched to a gene: 5. CDR3 amino acids: CASSPTSGFTDTQYF. For the CDR3, the DNA is TGTGCCAGCAGCCCGACTAGCGGCTTCACAGATACGCAGTATTTT.

This chain joins TRBV13 and TRBJ2-4, with 15 bases identical to TRBD2. Per the germline V gene, CDR1 is PRHDT and CDR2 is FYEKMQ (reference sequence). Losses at the gene ends were 4 bases for V and 2 bases for J; bases not matched to a gene: 24. The CDR3 consists of 24 residues. For the CDR3, the DNA is TGTGCCAGCAGCTCGACGAGGTCCACCGGGACTAGCGGGAGGAGAGTAATAACCAAAAACATTCAGTACTTC. This translates into CASSSTRSTGTSGRRVITKNIQYF.

The chain uses TRBV10-3 and TRBJ2-7; 7 bases are shared with TRBD2. The germline gives CDR1 ENHRY, CDR2 SYGVKD. J gave up 0 bases and V 2 bases, and 7 bases lay outside the gene matches. The CDR3 extends over 16 amino acids. CDR3 sequence (DNA): TGTGCCATCAGTGAGCCGAGCCGGACTAGCTCCTACGAGCAGTACTTC. Translating it yields CAISEPSRTSSYEQYF.

Here the CDR3 DNA reads TGCGCCAGCAGTGTTACGGGGAACACTGAAGCTTTCTTT. Its translation is CASSVTGNTEAFF. The rearrangement joins TRBV10-2 to TRBJ1-1; no firm D call. The CDR3 is 13 amino acids. V lost 4 bases to trimming and J lost 1 base, with 7 bases between them. Germline-derived CDR1 and CDR2 are WSHSY and SAAADI.

The rearrangement links TRBV6-5 to TRBJ2-1; TRBD2 aligns across 9 bases. The CDR3 is 15 residues long. Trimming removed 6 bases from V and 3 bases from J; junction bases left unmatched: 6. Germline V lookup: CDR1 MNHEY, CDR2 SVGAGI. As DNA, the CDR3 is TGTGCCAGCAGATTCCTAGCGGGATACTACAATGAGCAGTTCTTC. Amino acids: CASRFLAGYYNEQFF.

This chain connects TRBV7-9 to TRBJ2-2; D perhaps matches TRBD2 (6 bases). The CDR3 spans 15 residues. Trimming removed 1 base at V and 1 base at J, with 7 bases between. Germline V gives CDR1 SEHNR, CDR2 FQNEAQ (reference sequence). CDR3 sequence: CASSLEGGNTGELFF. The CDR3 bases are TGTGCCAGCAGCTTAGAGGGAGGGAACACCGGGGAGCTGTTTTTT.

This chain uses TRBV13 with TRBJ2-7; 7 nucleotides line up with TRBD2. The CDR3 is 14 residues long. Germline assignment: CDR1 PRHDT and CDR2 FYEKMQ (reference sequence). The V segment lost 4 bases and the J segment 0 bases; nucleotides outside the gene matches: 3. DNA of the CDR3: TGTGCCAGCAGCTGGGAGGGGAGCTCCTACGAGCAGTACTTC. Protein product: CASSWEGSSYEQYF.

This clone was detected once. V gene TRBV15 combines with J gene TRBJ1-6, with D perhaps matching TRBD1 (5 bases). This CDR3 contains 16 residues. V dropped 3 bases and J dropped 2 bases, with 11 bases sitting between them. From germline, CDR1 is LNHNV and CDR2 YYDKDF (reference sequence). The CDR3 DNA follows: TGTGCCACCAGCAGTGACAGAGGGGCCTATAATTCACCCCTCCACTTT. It is translated as CATSSDRGAYNSPLHF.

In regard to this clone: A far larger clone is one base from this, pointing to a likely read error. Here the CDR3 reads CASSQDYPNEQYF. The CDR3 DNA reads as TGCGCCAGCAGCCAAGATTATCCCAATGAGCAGTACTTC. The genes are TRBV4-1 and TRBJ2-7, with D hard to call. The germline gives CDR1 MGHRA, CDR2 YSYEKL. Trimming took 0 bases from V and 7 from J, leaving 10 bases between them. This CDR3 has 13 residues.

V usage is TRBV6-5 and J usage is TRBJ2-5, with 11 positions matching TRBD2. V was clipped by 6 bases and J by 2 bases; unmatched bases: 2. Germline CDR1 reads MNHEY; CDR2 reads SVGAGI. There are 14 residues in the CDR3. DNA for the CDR3: TGTGCCAGCAGCTTAGCGGGAGGGCAAGAGACCCAGTACTTC. Translating gives CASSLAGGQETQYF.

The chain combines TRBV5-1 with TRBJ1-5; tentatively, D is TRBD1 (6 bases). The V gene's germline CDR1 is SGHRS and CDR2 YFSETQ. Trimming took off 0 bases at V and 1 base at J, with 8 bases between the two ends. CDR3 length equals 15 residues. The CDR3 loop reads CASSLEGESNQPQHF. The CDR3, as DNA: TGCGCCAGCAGCTTGGAGGGGGAGAGCAATCAGCCCCAGCATTTT.

The genes are TRBV6-4 and TRBJ1-2, with TRBD1 identical over 7 bases. The CDR3 runs 16 residues. Germline CDR1 reads MRHNA; CDR2 reads SNTAGT. With 3 bases clipped from V and 2 bases from J, the junction kept 9 bases outside the gene matches. The CDR3 spells CASSELAGGWNYGYTF. The CDR3 DNA follows: TGTGCCAGCAGTGAACTGGCAGGGGGATGGAACTATGGCTACACCTTC.

The chain combines TRBV6-6 with TRBJ1-2; 7 bases line up with TRBD1. Germline V gene data show CDR1 as MNHNY and CDR2 as SVGAGI (reference sequence). With V trimmed by 2 bases and J by 1 base, 4 bases remained unmatched. The CDR3 extends over 15 amino acids. The CDR3 region has the DNA TGTGCCAGCAGTTACACGGGACAGATTAACTATGGCTACACCTTC. This translates into CASSYTGQINYGYTF.

V and J are TRBV27 and TRBJ1-2; weak D call: TRBD1 (5 bases). V dropped 1 base and J dropped 5 bases, with 17 bases sitting between them. The CDR3 runs 16 residues. CDR1 and CDR2 from the germline V gene are MNHEY and SMNVEV (reference sequence). CDR3 residues: CASSLLWDSTIYGYTF. The CDR3 DNA follows: TGTGCCAGCAGTTTATTATGGGACTCAACCATATATGGCTACACCTTC.

This clone was found a few times. The rearrangement joins TRBV4-3 to TRBJ1-1; possibly TRBD1 for D (5 bases). The V end lost 1 base, the J end lost 0 bases, and 6 bases lay between the germline ends. The CDR3 length is 14 residues. Germline V gene sequence: CDR1 LGHNA, CDR2 YSLEER. The CDR3 spells CASSQAGLNTEAFF. In DNA form, the CDR3 reads TGCGCCAGCAGCCAAGCAGGGTTGAACACTGAAGCTTTCTTT.

The chain is built from TRBV5-6 and TRBJ1-1, with D perhaps TRBD1 (6 bases). Germline CDR1 and CDR2: SGHDT and YYEEEE. The CDR3 spans 15 residues. Trimming removed 4 bases from V and 1 base from J, with 14 bases in between. The CDR3 sequence: CASSPDSHGNTEAFF. The DNA for the CDR3 is TGTGCCAGCAGCCCGGACAGCCACGGGAACACTGAAGCTTTCTTT.